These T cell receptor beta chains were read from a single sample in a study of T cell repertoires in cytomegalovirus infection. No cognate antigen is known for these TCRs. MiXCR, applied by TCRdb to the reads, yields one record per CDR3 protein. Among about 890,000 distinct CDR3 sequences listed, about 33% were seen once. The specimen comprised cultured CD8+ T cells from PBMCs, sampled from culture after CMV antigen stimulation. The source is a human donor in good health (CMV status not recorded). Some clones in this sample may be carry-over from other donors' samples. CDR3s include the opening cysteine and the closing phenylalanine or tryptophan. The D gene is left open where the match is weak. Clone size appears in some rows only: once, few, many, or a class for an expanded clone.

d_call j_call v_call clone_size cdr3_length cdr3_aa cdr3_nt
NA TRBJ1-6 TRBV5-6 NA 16 CASSLERRGINSPLHF TGTGCCAGCAGCTTGGAGCGCAGGGGCATAAATTCACCCCTCCACTTT
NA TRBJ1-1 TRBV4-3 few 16 CASSQDFQGMNTEAFF TGCGCCAGCAGCCAAGATTTTCAGGGGATGAACACTGAAGCTTTCTTT
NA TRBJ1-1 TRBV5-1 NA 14 CASSPGVEDTEAFF TGCGCCAGCAGCCCAGGGGTCGAGGACACTGAAGCTTTCTTT
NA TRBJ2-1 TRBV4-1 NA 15 CASSLPSYSYNEQFF TGCGCCAGCAGCTTACCCTCCTACTCCTACAATGAGCAGTTCTTC
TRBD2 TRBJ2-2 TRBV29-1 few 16 CSVEDLAGDNTGELFF TGCAGCGTTGAAGATCTTGCGGGGGATAACACCGGGGAGCTGTTTTTT
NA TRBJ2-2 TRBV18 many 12 CASSPGRGELFF TGTGCCAGCTCACCGGGCCGCGGGGAGCTGTTTTTT
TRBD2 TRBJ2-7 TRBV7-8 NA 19 CASSLGVGSRTSGGYEQYF TGTGCCAGCAGCTTAGGGGTGGGGAGTAGGACTAGCGGGGGGTACGAGCAGTACTTC
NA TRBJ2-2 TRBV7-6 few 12 CAILIGHGELFF TGTGCTATTTTGATCGGGCACGGGGAGCTGTTTTTT
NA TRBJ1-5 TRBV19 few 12 CASSPSHQPQHF TGTGCCAGTAGTCCCTCCCATCAGCCCCAGCATTTT
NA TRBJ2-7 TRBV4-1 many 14 CASSQVRGSGEQYF TGCGCCAGCAGCCAAGTGAGAGGGAGCGGCGAGCAGTACTTC
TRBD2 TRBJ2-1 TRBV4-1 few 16 CASSQEIRGGNNEQFF TGCGCCAGCAGCCAAGAAATCCGCGGGGGGAACAATGAGCAGTTCTTC
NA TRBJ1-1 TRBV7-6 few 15 CASSLNPLGVAEAFF TGTGCCAGCAGCTTGAATCCTCTTGGGGTTGCTGAAGCTTTCTTT
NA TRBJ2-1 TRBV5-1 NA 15 CASSLRQETYNEQFF TGCGCCAGCAGCCTGCGACAGGAGACCTACAATGAGCAGTTCTTC
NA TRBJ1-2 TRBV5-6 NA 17 CASSLGIWPQESIGYTF TGTGCCAGCAGCTTGGGTATATGGCCACAGGAGTCGATCGGCTACACCTTC
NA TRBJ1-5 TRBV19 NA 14 CASFDRGRDQPQHF TGTGCCAGTTTCGACCGGGGCCGAGATCAGCCCCAGCATTTT
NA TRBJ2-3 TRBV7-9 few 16 CASSLATRVLQDTQYF TGTGCCAGCAGCTTAGCGACGAGGGTCCTCCAGGATACGCAGTATTTT
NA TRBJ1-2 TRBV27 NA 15 CASSLSVQGNYGYTF TGTGCCAGCAGTTTATCGGTCCAGGGTAACTATGGCTACACCTTC
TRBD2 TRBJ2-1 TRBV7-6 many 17 CASSPWETSGGANEQFF TGTGCCAGCAGCCCATGGGAAACTAGCGGGGGGGCCAATGAGCAGTTCTTC
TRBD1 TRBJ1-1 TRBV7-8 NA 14 CASSPLTGGTEAFF TGTGCCAGCAGCCCGCTGACAGGGGGCACTGAAGCTTTCTTT
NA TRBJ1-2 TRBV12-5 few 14 CASGLERGSAGYTF TGTGCTAGTGGTTTGGAGAGGGGCTCGGCCGGCTACACCTTC
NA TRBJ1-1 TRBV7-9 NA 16 CASSLSRPGGGTEAFF TGTGCCAGCAGCTTATCCAGGCCGGGCGGGGGGACTGAAGCTTTCTTT
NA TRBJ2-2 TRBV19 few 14 CASSSSGADGELFF TGTGCCAGTAGCTCCTCGGGGGCGGACGGGGAGCTGTTTTTT
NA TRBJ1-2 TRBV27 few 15 CASTQGPPIGYGYTF TGTGCCAGCACCCAGGGACCGCCTATTGGGTATGGCTACACCTTC
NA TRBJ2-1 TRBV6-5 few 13 CASSYSGQIEQFF TGTGCCAGCAGTTACTCTGGGCAGATTGAGCAGTTCTTC
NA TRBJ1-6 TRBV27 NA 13 CASSLFQKTPLHF TGTGCCAGCAGTTTATTTCAGAAAACACCCCTCCACTTT
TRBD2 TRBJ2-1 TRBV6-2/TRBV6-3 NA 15 CASSYPSGDYNEQFF TGTGCCAGCAGTTACCCTAGCGGGGACTACAATGAGCAGTTCTTC
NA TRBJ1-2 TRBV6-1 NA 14 CASSPTLDSYGYTF TGTGCCAGCAGTCCGACTTTGGACAGCTATGGCTACACCTTC
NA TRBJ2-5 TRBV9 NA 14 CASSASDSQETQYF TGTGCCAGCAGCGCCTCGGACAGCCAAGAGACCCAGTACTTC
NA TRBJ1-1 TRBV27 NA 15 CASIPLGQMNTEAFF TGTGCCAGCATCCCTTTGGGGCAGATGAACACTGAAGCTTTCTTT
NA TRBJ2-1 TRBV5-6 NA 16 CASSAATGESFNEQFF TGTGCCAGCAGCGCGGCGACAGGCGAATCTTTCAATGAGCAGTTCTTC
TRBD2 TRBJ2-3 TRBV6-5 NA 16 CASTALAGGSTDTQYF TGTGCCAGCACCGCACTAGCGGGGGGTAGCACAGATACGCAGTATTTT
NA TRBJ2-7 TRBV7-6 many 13 CASSFTGSYEQYF TGTGCCAGCAGTTTTACAGGGTCCTACGAGCAGTACTTC
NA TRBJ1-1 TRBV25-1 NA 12 CASKVGATEAFF TGTGCCAGCAAAGTAGGGGCAACTGAAGCTTTCTTT
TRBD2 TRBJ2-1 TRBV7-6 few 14 CASSLGGLANEQFF TGTGCTAGCAGCTTAGGGGGACTAGCCAATGAGCAGTTCTTC
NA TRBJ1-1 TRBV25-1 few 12 CASRVRGTEAFF TGTGCCAGCAGAGTCCGTGGTACTGAAGCTTTCTTT
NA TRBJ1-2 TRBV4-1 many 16 CASSQDLAGTSYGYTF TGCGCCAGCAGCCAAGATCTGGCAGGAACTTCTTATGGCTACACCTTC
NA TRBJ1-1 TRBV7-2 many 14 CASSLRSITPEAFF TGTGCCAGCAGCTTAAGGTCAATAACCCCTGAAGCTTTCTTT
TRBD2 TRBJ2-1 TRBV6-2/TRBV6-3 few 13 CASNLPGGNEQFF TGTGCCAGCAATCTCCCGGGGGGTAATGAGCAGTTCTTC
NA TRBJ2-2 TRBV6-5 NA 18 CASSYQASGLANTGELFF TGTGCCAGCAGTTACCAAGCGTCGGGACTCGCGAACACCGGGGAGCTGTTTTTT
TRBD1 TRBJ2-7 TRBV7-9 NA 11 CASRRQGEQYF TGTGCCAGCAGACGACAGGGCGAGCAGTACTTC
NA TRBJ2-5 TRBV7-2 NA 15 CASSLGAPSVETQYF TGTGCCAGCAGCTTAGGGGCACCCTCGGTGGAGACCCAGTACTTC
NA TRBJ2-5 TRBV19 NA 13 CASSGRNQETQYF TGTGCCAGTAGTGGTCGAAACCAAGAGACCCAGTACTTC
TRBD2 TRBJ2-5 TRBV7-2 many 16 CASSLGGLVSSETQYF TGTGCCAGCAGCTTAGGGGGACTAGTTTCATCGGAGACCCAGTACTTC
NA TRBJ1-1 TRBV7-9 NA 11 CAGGGVTEAFF TGTGCCGGGGGAGGGGTTACTGAAGCTTTCTTT
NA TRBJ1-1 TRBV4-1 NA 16 CASSQEGQRDYTEAFF TGCGCCAGCAGCCAAGAAGGGCAACGGGATTACACTGAAGCTTTCTTT
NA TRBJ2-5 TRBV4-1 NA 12 CASSGDWVTQYF TGCGCCAGCAGTGGGGACTGGGTGACCCAGTACTTC
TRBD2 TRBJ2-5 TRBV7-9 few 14 CAVEGLKYQETQYF TGTGCCGTGGAGGGACTAAAGTACCAAGAGACCCAGTACTTC
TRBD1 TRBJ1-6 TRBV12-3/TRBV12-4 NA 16 CASSFSWTGVDSPLHF TGTGCCAGCAGTTTCAGTTGGACAGGGGTTGATTCACCCCTCCACTTT
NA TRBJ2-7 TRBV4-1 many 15 CASSQDAQGGWEQYF TGCGCCAGCAGCCAGGATGCTCAGGGAGGTTGGGAGCAGTACTTC
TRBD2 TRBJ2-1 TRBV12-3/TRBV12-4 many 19 CASSPSGGGVAGAYNEQFF TGTGCCAGCAGCCCGTCGGGGGGCGGGGTAGCGGGAGCCTACAATGAGCAGTTCTTC
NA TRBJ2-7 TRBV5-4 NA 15 CASSLVRGPSYEQNF TGTGCCAGCAGCTTGGTTCGGGGGCCTTCCTACGAGCAGAACTTC
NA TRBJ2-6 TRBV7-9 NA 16 CASSSGREIGPNVLTF TGTGCCAGCAGCTCGGGTCGGGAAATTGGGCCCAACGTCCTGACTTTC